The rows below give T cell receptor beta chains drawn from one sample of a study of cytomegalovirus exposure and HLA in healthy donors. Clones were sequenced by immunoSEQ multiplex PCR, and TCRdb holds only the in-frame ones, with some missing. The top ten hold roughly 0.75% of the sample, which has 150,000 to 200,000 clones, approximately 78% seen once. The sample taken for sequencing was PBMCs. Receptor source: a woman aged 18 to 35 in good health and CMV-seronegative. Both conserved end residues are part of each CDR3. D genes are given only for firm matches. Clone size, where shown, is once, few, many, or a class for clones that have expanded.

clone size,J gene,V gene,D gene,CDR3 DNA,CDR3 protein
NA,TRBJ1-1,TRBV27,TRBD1,TGTGCCAGCAGTTATTGGACAGGTTTGAACACTGAAGCTTTCTTT,CASSYWTGLNTEAFF
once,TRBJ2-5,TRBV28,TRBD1,TGTGCCAGCTGGGACAGTCGAGAGACCCAGTACTTC,CASWDSRETQYF
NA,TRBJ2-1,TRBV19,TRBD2,TGTGCCAGTAGACCCGGACTAGCGACCCATGAGCAGTTCTTC,CASRPGLATHEQFF
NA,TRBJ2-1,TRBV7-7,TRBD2,TGTGCCAGCAGCTCTAGCGGGGGGGCCTTTGGTGAGCAGTTCTTC,CASSSSGGAFGEQFF
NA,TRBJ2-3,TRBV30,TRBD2,TGTGCCTGGAATAGCGGGAGGGGAAGCACAGATACGCAGTATTTT,CAWNSGRGSTDTQYF
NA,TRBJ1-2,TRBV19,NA,TGTGCCAGTAGTATAGATTTGACAGGACCCTATGGCTACACCTTC,CASSIDLTGPYGYTF
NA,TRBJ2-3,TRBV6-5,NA,TGTGCCAGCAGTTCATCGGGGACTAGCACAGATACGCAGTATTTT,CASSSSGTSTDTQYF
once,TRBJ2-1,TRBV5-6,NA,TGTGCCAGCAGCTTGTCGGGGGGCCGCGACTACAATGAGCAGTTCTTC,CASSLSGGRDYNEQFF
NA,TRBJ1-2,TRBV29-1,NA,TGCAGCGTTGAGGACACAGCTAACTATGGCTACACCTTC,CSVEDTANYGYTF
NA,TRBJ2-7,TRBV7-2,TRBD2,TGTGCCAGCAGCCTCTCCTGGACTAGCGGGATCGGGTACGAGCAGTACTTC,CASSLSWTSGIGYEQYF
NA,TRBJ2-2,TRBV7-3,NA,TGTGCCAGCACCCATACTACGGGAGTCGGGGAGCTGTTTTTT,CASTHTTGVGELFF
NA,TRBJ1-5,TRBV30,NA,TGTGCCTGGAGTGTACGCAGAGGGAATCAGCCCCAGCATTTT,CAWSVRRGNQPQHF
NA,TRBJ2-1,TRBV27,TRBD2,TGTGCCAGCCCCCGTGGACTAGCCAAAACGTCCAATGAGCAGTTCTTC,CASPRGLAKTSNEQFF
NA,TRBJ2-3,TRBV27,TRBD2,TGTGCCAGCAGTCCCGGGAGCGGGAGACGGCCAGATACGCAGTATTTT,CASSPGSGRRPDTQYF
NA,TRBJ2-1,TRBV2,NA,TGTGCCAGCAGTGTTCTCGGGAGCTCCTACAATGAGCAGTTCTTC,CASSVLGSSYNEQFF
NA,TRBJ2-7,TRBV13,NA,TGTGCCAGCAGCGGAACTAGTGGGTCCTACGAGCAGTACTTC,CASSGTSGSYEQYF
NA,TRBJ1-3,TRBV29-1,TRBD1,TGCAGCGTTTCAAACCAGGGGGCCGCTATATATTTT,CSVSNQGAAIYF
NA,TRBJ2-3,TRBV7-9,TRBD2,TGTGCCTCAGCCCAAATACTAGCGGGGAGCACAGATACGCAGTATTTT,CASAQILAGSTDTQYF
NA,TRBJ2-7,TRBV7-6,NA,TGTGCCAGCAGTCAGAACCAGGGGTTCGACGAGCAGTACTTC,CASSQNQGFDEQYF
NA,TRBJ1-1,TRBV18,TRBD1,TGTGCCAGCTCCCCCGGGACAGGGAGGACTGAAGCTTTCTTT,CASSPGTGRTEAFF
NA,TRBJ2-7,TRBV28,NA,TGTGCCAGCAGTAAACTAGCTTACGAGCAGTACTTC,CASSKLAYEQYF
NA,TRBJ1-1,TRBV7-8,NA,TGTGCCAGCAGCTTAGTCCGGACAGAGGAAGCTTTCTTT,CASSLVRTEEAFF
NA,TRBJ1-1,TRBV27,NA,TGTGCCAGCAGTTTGACAGCCCTGAACACTGAAGCTTTCTTT,CASSLTALNTEAFF
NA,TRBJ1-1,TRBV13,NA,TGTGCCAGCAGCTTAGGGGCCCACAGGGCCACTGAAGCTTTCTTT,CASSLGAHRATEAFF
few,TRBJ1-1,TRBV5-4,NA,TGTGCCAGCAGCTCGAGACCCCGAGGCACTGAAGCTTTCTTT,CASSSRPRGTEAFF
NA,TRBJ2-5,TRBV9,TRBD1,TGTGCCAGCAGCTCGACAGGGGGCGTCGAGACCCAGTACTTC,CASSSTGGVETQYF
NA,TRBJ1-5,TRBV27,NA,TGTGCCAGCAGTCCCCGACAGAACAATCAGCCCCAGCATTTT,CASSPRQNNQPQHF
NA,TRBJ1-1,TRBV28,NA,TGTGCCAGCAGTTCCGACACTGAAGCTTTCTTT,CASSSDTEAFF
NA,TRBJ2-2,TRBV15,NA,TGTGCCACCAGCTGGGGGGCGGGAGAGCAGCCCGGGGAGCTGTTTTTT,CATSWGAGEQPGELFF
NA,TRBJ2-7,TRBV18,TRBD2,TGTGCCAGCTCACTCGGCGGGGGTGTATCCTACGAGCAGTACTTC,CASSLGGGVSYEQYF
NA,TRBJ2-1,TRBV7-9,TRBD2,TGTGCCAGCAGCTTAATACCGGGACTAGCGACCTACAATGAGCAGTTCTTC,CASSLIPGLATYNEQFF
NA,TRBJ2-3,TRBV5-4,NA,TGTGCCAGCAGCTACCGGGACTCGGGGACCGATACGCAGTATTTT,CASSYRDSGTDTQYF
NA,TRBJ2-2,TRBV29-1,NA,TGCAGCGTTCCGGGACAGAACACCGGGGAGCTGTTTTTT,CSVPGQNTGELFF
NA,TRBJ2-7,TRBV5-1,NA,TGCGCCAGTCGCCGGGATAACTCCTACGAGCAGTACTTC,CASRRDNSYEQYF
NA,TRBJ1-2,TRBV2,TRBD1,TGTGCCAGCAGTGAAACGGGACAGGGATATGGCTACACCTTC,CASSETGQGYGYTF
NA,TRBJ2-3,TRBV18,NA,TGTGCCAGCTCACCACTTGACGGGGGACCTACCACAGATACGCAGTATTTT,CASSPLDGGPTTDTQYF
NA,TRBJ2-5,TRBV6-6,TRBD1,TGTGCCAGCAGTCGGGCCGGGACAGGGTTACAAGAGACCCAGTACTTC,CASSRAGTGLQETQYF
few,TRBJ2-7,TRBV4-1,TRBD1,TGCGCCAGCAGACCGGGACAGGAGTACTCCTACGAGCAGTACTTC,CASRPGQEYSYEQYF
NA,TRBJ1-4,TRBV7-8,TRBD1,TGTGCCAGCAGCTACCAGGGGGCGACCGAAAAACTGTTTTTT,CASSYQGATEKLFF
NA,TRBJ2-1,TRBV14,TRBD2,TGTGCCAGCAGCCAACTGGTGGGACTAGCGGGGGCCGAGCAGTTCTTC,CASSQLVGLAGAEQFF
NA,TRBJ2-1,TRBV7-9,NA,TGTGCCAGCCGAGGAGAGGGATACAATGAGCAGTTCTTC,CASRGEGYNEQFF
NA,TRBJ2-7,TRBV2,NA,TGTGCCAGCATCGAGAATCACTCCTACGAGCAGTACTTC,CASIENHSYEQYF